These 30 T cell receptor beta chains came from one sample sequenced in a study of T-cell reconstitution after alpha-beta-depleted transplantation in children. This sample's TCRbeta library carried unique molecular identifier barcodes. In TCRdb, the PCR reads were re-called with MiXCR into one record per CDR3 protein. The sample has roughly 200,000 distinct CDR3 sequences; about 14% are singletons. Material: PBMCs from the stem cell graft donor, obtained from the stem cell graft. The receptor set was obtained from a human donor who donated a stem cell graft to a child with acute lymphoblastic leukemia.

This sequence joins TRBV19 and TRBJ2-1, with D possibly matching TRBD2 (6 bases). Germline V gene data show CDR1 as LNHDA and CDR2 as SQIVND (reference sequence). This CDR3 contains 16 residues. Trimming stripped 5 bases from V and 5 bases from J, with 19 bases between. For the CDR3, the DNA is TGTGCCAGTAGTCTTTTCGCGGGGAGGAGAAACAATGAGCAGTTCTTC. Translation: CASSLFAGRRNNEQFF.

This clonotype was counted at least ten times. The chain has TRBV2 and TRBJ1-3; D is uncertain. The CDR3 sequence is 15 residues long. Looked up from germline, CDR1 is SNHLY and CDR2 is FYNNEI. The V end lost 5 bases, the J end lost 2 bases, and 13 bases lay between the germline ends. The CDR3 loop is CASSTVRFTGNTIYF. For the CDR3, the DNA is TGTGCCAGCAGTACAGTCCGGTTTACTGGAAACACCATATATTTT.

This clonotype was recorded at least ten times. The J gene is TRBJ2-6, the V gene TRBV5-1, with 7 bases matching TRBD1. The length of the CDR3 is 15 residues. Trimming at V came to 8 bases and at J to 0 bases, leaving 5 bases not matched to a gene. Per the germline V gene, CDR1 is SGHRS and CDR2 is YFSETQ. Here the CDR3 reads CASGTEHSGANVLTF. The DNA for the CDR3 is TGCGCCAGTGGGACAGAACACTCTGGGGCCAACGTCCTGACTTTC.

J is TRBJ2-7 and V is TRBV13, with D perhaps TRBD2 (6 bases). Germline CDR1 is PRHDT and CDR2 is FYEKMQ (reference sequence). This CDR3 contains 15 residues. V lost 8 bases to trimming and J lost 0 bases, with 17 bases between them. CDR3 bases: TGTGCCAGCGCCCACGTGGAGGGTAGCTCCTACGAGCAGTACTTC. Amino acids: CASAHVEGSSYEQYF.

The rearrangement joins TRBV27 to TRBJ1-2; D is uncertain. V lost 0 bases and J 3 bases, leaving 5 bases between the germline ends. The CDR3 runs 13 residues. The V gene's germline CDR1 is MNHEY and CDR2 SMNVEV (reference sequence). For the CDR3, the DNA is TGTGCCAGCAGTTTATCTCGTCACTATGGCTACACCTTC. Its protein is CASSLSRHYGYTF.

The CDR3 loop reads CAWGPRQGRNNEQFF. The CDR3 region has the DNA TGTGCCTGGGGGCCTAGACAGGGTCGAAACAATGAGCAGTTCTTC. The chain is built from TRBV30 and TRBJ2-1, with TRBD1 matching over 7 bases. J gave up 5 bases and V 5 bases, and 12 bases lay outside the gene matches. There are 15 residues in the CDR3. CDR1 GTSNPN and CDR2 SVGIG come from the germline V gene (reference sequence).

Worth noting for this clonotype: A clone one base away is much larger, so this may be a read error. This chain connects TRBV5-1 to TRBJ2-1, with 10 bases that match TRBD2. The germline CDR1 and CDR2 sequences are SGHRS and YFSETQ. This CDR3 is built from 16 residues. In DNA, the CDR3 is TGCGCCAGCAGCGCCGGACTAGCGGTCTCCTACAATGAGCATTTCTTC. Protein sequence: CASSAGLAVSYNEHFF. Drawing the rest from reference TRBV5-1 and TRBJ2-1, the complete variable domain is KAGVTQTPRYLIKTRGQQVTLSCSPISGHRSVSWYQQTPGQGLQFLFEYFSETQRNKGNFPGRFSGRQFSNSRSEMNVSTLELGDSALYLCASSAGLAVSYNEHFFGPGTRLTVL.

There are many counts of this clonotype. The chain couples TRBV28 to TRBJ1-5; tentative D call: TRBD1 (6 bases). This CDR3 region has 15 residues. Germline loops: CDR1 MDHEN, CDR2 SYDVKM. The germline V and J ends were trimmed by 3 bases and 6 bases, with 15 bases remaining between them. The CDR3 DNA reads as TGTGCCAGCAGTTTTTATAGGACAGAAGGTCAGCCCCAGCATTTT. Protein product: CASSFYRTEGQPQHF.

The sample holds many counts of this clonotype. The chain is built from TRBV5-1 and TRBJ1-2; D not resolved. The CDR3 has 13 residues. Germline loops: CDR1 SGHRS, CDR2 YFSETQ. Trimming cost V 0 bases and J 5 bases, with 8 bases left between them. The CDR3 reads CASSLGSHYGYTF. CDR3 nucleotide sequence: TGCGCCAGCAGCTTGGGCAGCCATTATGGCTACACCTTC.

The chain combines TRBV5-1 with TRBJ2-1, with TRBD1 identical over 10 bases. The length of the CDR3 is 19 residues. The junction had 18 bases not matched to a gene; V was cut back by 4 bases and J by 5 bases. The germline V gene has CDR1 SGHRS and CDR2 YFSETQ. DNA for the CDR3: TGCGCCAGCAGCCCGAGCCGGGACAGGGGACAAACCCCAAACAATGAGCAGTTCTTC. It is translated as CASSPSRDRGQTPNNEQFF.

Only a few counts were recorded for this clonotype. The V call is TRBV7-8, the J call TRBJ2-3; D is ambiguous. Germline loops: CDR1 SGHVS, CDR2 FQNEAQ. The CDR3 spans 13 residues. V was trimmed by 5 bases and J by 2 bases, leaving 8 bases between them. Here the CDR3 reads CASSVINTDTQYF. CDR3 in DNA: TGTGCCAGCAGCGTCATAAACACAGATACGCAGTATTTT.

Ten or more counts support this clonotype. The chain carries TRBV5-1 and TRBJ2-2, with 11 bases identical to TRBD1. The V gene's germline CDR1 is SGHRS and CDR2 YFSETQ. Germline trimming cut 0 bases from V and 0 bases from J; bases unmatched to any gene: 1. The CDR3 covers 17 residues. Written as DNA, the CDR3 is TGCGCCAGCAGCTTGGAGGGACAGGGGGCGAACACCGGGGAGCTGTTTTTT. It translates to CASSLEGQGANTGELFF.

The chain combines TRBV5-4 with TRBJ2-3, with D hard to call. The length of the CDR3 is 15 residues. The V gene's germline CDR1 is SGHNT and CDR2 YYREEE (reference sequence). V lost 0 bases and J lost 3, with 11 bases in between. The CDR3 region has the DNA TGTGCCAGCAGCTTGGATGTTAAGGATACAGATACGCAGTATTTT. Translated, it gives CASSLDVKDTDTQYF.

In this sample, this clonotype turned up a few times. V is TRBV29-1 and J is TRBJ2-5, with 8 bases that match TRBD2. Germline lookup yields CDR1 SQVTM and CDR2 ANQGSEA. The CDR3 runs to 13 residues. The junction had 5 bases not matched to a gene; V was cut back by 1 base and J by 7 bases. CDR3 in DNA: TGCAGCGTTGAAGCGGGAGGGTTCGGGACCCAGTACTTC. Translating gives CSVEAGGFGTQYF.

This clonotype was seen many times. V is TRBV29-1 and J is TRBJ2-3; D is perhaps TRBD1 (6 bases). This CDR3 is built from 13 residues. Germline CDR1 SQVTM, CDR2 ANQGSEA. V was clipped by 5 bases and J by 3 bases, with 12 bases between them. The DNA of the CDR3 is TGCAGCGTTACAGGGCAGCCAACAGATACGCAGTATTTT. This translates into CSVTGQPTDTQYF.

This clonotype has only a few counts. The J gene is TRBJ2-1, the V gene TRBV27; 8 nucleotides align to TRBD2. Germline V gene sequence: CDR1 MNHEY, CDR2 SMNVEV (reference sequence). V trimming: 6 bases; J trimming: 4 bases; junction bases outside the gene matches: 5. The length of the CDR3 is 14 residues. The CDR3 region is CASRAGAWYNEQFF. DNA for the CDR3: TGTGCCAGCAGAGCGGGAGCGTGGTACAATGAGCAGTTCTTC.

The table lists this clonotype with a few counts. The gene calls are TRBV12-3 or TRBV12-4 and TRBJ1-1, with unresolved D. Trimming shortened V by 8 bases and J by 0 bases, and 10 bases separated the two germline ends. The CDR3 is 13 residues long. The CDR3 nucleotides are TGTGCCAGCCGAGGACTGTTGAACACTGAAGCTTTCTTT. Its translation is CASRGLLNTEAFF.

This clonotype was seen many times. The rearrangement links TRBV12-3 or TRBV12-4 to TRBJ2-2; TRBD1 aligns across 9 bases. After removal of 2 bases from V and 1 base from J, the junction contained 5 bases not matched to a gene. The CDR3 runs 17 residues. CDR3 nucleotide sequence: TGTGCCAGCAGTTTACAGACAGGGGGATGGAACACCGGGGAGCTGTTTTTT. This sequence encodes CASSLQTGGWNTGELFF.

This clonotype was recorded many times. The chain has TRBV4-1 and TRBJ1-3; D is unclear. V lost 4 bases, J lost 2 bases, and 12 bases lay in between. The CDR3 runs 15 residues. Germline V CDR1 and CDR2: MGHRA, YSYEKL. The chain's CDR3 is CASSPRKAAGNTIYF. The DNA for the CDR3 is TGCGCCAGCAGCCCTCGAAAGGCGGCTGGAAACACCATATATTTT.

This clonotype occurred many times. The CDR3 coding sequence is TGCGCCAGCAGCTTGGAACCGAGACGCACAGATACGCAGTATTTT. This encodes CASSLEPRRTDTQYF. The J gene is TRBJ2-3, the V gene TRBV5-1; D remains unclear. Germline CDR1 reads SGHRS; CDR2 reads YFSETQ. V was shortened by 0 bases and J by 1 base, with 9 bases between the two germline ends. This CDR3 comprises 15 residues.

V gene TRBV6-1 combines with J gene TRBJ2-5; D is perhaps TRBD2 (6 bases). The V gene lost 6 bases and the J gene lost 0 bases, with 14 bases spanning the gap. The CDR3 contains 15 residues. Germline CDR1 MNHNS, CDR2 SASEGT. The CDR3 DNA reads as TGTGCCAGCAGCCCTAGATGGAGGGACCAAGAGACCCAGTACTTC. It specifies CASSPRWRDQETQYF.

CDR3 residues: CASSLTKRSTEAFF. Written as DNA, the CDR3 is TGTGCCAGCAGTTTGACAAAACGGTCCACTGAAGCTTTCTTT. The V and J genes are TRBV27 and TRBJ1-1; no firm D call. Deletions cut 3 bases from V and 4 bases from J, with 12 bases between. Per the germline V gene, CDR1 is MNHEY and CDR2 is SMNVEV (reference sequence). The CDR3 sequence is 14 residues long.

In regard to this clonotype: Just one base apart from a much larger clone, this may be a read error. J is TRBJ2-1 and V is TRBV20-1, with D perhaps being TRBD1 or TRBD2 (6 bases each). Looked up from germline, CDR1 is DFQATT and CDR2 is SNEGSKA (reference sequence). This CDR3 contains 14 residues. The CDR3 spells CSARGLRGYNDQFF. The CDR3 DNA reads TGCAGTGCCAGGGGACTGAGGGGTTACAATGACCAGTTCTTC.

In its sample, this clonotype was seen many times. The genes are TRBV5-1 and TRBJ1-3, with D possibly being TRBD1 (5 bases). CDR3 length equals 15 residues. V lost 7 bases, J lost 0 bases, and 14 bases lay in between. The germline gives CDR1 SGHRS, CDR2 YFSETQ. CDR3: CASREGRYSGNTIYF. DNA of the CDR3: TGCGCCAGCCGGGAGGGGAGGTACTCTGGAAACACCATATATTTT.

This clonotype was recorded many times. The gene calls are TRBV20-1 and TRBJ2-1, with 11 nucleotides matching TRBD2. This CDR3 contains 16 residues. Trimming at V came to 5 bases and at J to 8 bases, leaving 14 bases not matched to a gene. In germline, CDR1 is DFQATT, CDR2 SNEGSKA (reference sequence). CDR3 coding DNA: TGCAGTGCTTTACCCTTTAGCGGGAGGGCCGAAGATGAGCAGTTCTTC. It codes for CSALPFSGRAEDEQFF.

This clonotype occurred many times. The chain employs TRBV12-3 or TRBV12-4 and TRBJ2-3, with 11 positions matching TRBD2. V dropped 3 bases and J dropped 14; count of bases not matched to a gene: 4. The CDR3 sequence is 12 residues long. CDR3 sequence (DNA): TGTGCCAGCAGTTTCACTAGCGGGAGCCTGTATTTT. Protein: CASSFTSGSLYF.

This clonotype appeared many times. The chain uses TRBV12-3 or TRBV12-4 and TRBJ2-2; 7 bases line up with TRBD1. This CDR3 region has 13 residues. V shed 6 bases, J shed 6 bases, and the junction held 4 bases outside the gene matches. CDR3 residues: CASSLQGAGELFF. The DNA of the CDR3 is TGTGCCAGCAGCCTGCAGGGGGCCGGGGAGCTGTTTTTT.

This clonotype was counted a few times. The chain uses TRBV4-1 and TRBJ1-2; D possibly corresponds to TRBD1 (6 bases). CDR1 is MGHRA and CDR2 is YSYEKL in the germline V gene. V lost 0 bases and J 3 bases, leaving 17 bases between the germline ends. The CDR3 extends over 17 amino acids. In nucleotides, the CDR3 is TGCGCCAGCAGCCAAGATTTTTCTTCAGGGGTGGACTATGGCTACACCTTC. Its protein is CASSQDFSSGVDYGYTF.

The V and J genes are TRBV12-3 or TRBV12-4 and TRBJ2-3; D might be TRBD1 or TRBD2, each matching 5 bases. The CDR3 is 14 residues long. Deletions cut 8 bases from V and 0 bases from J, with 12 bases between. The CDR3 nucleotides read TGTGCCAGCGTCCGGGGCGGGAGCACAGATACGCAGTATTTT. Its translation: CASVRGGSTDTQYF.

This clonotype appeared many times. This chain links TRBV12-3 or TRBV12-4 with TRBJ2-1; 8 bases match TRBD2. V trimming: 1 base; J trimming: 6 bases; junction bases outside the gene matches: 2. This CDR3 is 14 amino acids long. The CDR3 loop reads CASSLGREGNEQFF. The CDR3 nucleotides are TGTGCCAGCAGTTTAGGTCGGGAGGGCAATGAGCAGTTCTTC.